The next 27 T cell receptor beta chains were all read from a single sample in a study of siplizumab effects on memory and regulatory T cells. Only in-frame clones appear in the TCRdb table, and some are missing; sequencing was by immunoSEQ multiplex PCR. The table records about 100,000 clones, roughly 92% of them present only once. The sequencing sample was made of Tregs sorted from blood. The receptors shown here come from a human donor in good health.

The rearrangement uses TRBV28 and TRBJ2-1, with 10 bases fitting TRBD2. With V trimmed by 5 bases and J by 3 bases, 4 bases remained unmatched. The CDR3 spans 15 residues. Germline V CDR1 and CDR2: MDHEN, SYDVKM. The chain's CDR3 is CASSLSGRYYNEQFF. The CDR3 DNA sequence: TGTGCCAGCAGTCTTAGCGGGAGGTACTACAATGAGCAGTTCTTC.

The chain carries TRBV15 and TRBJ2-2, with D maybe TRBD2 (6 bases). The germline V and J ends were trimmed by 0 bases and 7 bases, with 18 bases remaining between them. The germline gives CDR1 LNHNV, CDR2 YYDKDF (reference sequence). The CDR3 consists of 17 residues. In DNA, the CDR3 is TGTGCCACCAGCAGAGATTCTAGGGGCGGGGAAGACGGGGAGCTGTTTTTT. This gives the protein CATSRDSRGGEDGELFF.

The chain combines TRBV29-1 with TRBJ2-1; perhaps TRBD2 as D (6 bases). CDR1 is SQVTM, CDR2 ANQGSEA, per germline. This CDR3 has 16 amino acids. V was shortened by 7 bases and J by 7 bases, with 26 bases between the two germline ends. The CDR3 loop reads CSGNGVLAAKVNEQFF. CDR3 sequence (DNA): TGCAGCGGTAATGGGGTACTAGCCGCTAAGGTTAATGAGCAGTTCTTC.

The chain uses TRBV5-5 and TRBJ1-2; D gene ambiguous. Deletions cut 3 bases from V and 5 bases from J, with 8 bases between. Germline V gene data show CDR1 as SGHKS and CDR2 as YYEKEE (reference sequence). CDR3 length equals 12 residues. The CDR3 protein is CASSSITYGYTF. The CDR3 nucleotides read TGTGCCAGCAGCTCCATCACTTATGGCTACACCTTC. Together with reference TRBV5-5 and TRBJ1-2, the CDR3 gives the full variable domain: DAGVTQSPTHLIKTRGQQVTLRCSPISGHKSVSWYQQVLGQGPQFIFQYYEKEERGRGNFPDRFSARQFPNYSSELNVNALLLGDSALYLCASSSITYGYTFGSGTRLTVV.

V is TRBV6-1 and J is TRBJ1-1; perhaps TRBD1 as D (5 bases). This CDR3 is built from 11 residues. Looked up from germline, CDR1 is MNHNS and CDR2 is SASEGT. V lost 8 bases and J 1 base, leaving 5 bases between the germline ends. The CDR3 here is CASGANTEAFF. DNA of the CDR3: TGTGCCAGCGGGGCGAACACTGAAGCTTTCTTT.

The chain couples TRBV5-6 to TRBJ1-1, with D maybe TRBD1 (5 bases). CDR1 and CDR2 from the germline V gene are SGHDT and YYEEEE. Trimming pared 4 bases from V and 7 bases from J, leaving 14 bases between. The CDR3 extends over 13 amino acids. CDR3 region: CASSRIGVDEAFF. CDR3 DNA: TGTGCCAGCAGCCGCATAGGGGTCGATGAAGCTTTCTTT.

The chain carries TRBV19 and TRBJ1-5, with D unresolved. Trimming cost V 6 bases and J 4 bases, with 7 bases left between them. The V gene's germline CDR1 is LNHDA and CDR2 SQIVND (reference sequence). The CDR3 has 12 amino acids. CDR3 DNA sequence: TGTGCCAGTAGATGGTGGAATCAGCCCCAGCATTTT. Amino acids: CASRWWNQPQHF.

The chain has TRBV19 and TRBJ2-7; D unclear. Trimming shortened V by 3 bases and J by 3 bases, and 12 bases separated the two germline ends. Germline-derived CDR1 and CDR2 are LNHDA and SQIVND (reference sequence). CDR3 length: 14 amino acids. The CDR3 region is CASSISARRYEQYF. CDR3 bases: TGTGCCAGTAGTATCAGTGCGAGACGCTACGAGCAGTACTTC.

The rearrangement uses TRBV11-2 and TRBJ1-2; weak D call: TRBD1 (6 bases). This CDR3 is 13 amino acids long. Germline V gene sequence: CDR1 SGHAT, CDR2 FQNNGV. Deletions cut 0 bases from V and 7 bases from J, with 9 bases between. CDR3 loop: CASSLDRGPGYTF. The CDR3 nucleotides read TGTGCCAGCAGCTTAGACAGGGGTCCTGGCTACACCTTC.

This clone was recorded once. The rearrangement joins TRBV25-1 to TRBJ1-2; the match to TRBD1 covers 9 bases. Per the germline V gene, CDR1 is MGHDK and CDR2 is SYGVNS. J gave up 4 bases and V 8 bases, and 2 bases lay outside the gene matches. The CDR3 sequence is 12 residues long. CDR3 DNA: TGTGCCAGCGGGGACAGGGTCTATGGCTACACCTTC. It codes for CASGDRVYGYTF.

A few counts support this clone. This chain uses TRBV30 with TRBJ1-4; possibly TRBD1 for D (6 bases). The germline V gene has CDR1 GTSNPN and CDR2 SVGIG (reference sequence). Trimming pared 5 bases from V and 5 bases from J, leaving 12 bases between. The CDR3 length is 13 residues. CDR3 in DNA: TGTGCCTGGTCCCGGACAGTAAATGAAAAACTGTTTTTT. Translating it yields CAWSRTVNEKLFF.

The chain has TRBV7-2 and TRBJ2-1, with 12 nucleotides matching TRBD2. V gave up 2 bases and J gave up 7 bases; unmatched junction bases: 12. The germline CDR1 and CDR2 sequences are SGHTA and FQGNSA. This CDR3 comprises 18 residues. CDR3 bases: TGTGCCAGCAGCTTACTAGCGGGAGGGCCTGGGGTGAGAAATGAGCAGTTCTTC. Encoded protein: CASSLLAGGPGVRNEQFF. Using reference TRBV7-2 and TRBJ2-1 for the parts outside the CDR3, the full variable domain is GAGVSQSPSNKVTEKGKDVELRCDPISGHTALYWYRQSLGQGLEFLIYFQGNSAPDKSGLPSDRFSAERTGGSVSTLTIQRTQQEDSAVYLCASSLLAGGPGVRNEQFFGPGTRLTVL.

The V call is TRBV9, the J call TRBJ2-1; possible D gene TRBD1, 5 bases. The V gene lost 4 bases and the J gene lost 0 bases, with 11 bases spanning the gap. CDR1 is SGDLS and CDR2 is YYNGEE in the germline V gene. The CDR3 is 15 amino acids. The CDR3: CASSQGPVSYNEQFF. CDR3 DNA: TGTGCCAGCAGCCAGGGTCCCGTCTCCTACAATGAGCAGTTCTTC.

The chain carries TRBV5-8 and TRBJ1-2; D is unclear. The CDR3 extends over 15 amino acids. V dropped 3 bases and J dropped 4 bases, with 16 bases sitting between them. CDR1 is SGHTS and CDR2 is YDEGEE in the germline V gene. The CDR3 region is CASSYPGITAYGYTF. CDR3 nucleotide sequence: TGTGCCAGCAGCTACCCGGGCATCACCGCCTATGGCTACACCTTC. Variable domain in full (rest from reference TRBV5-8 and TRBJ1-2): EAGVTQSPTHLIKTRGQQATLRCSPISGHTSVYWYQQALGLGLQFLLWYDEGEERNRGNFPPRFSGRQFPNYSSELNVNALELEDSALYLCASSYPGITAYGYTFGSGTRLTVV.

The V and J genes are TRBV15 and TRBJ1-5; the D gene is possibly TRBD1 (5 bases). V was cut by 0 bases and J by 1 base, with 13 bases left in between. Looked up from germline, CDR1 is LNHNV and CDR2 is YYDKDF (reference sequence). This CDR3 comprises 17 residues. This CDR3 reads CATSRDRRVRSNQPQHF. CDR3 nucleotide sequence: TGTGCCACCAGCAGAGATCGCAGGGTCCGGAGCAATCAGCCCCAGCATTTT.

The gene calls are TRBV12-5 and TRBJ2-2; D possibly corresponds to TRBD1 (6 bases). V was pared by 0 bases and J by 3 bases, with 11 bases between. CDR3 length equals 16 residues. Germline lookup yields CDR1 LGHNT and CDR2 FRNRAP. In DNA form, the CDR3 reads TGTGCTAGTGGTTTGGTTTGGGGACAATACACCGGGGAGCTGTTTTTT. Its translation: CASGLVWGQYTGELFF.

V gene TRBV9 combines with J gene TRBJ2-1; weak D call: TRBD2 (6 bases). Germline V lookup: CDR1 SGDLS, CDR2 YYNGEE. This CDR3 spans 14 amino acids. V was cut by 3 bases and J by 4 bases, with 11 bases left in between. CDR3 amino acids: CASSARDLYNEQFF. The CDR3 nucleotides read TGTGCCAGCAGCGCCCGGGACTTGTACAATGAGCAGTTCTTC. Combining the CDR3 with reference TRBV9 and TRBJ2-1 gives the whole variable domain DSGVTQTPKHLITATGQRVTLRCSPRSGDLSVYWYQQSLDQGLQFLIQYYNGEERAKGNILERFSAQQFPDLHSELNLSSLELGDSALYFCASSARDLYNEQFFGPGTRLTVL.

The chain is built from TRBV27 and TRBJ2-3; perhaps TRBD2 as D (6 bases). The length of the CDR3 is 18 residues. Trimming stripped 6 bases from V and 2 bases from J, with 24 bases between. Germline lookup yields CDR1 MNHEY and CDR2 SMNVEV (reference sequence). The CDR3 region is CASRSTRRRGLITDTQYF. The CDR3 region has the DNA TGTGCCAGCAGATCCACCCGGAGGAGGGGCTTAATCACAGATACGCAGTATTTT.

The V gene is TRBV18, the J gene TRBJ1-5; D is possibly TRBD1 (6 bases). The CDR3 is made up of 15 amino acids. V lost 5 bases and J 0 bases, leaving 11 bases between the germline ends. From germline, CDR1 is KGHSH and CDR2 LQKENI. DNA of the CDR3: TGTGCCAGCTCAAGGGGGGCCTATAGCAATCAGCCCCAGCATTTT. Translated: CASSRGAYSNQPQHF.

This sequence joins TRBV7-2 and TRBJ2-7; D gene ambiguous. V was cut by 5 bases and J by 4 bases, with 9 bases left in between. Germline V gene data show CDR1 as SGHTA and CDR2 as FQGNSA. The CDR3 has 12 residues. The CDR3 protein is CASSPVRYEQYF. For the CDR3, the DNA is TGTGCCAGCAGCCCCGTCAGATACGAGCAGTACTTC.

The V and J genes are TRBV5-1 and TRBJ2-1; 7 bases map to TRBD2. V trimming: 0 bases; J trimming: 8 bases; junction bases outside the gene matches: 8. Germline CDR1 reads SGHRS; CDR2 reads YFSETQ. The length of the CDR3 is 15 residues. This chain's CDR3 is CASSLAGLDSDEQFF. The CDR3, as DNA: TGCGCCAGCAGCTTGGCCGGACTAGACAGCGATGAGCAGTTCTTC.

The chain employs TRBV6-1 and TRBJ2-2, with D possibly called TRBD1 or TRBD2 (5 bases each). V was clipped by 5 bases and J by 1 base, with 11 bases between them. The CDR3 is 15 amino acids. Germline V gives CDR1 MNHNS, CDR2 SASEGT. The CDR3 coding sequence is TGTGCCAGCAGTAATCTGGGACGGAACACCGGGGAGCTGTTTTTT. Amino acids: CASSNLGRNTGELFF.

CDR3 amino acids: CASSERDRSNTGELFF. In nucleotides, the CDR3 is TGTGCCAGCAGTGAACGGGACAGATCGAACACCGGGGAGCTGTTTTTT. The rearrangement joins TRBV6-1 to TRBJ2-2; 7 nucleotides match TRBD1. V lost 2 bases to trimming and J lost 0 bases; unmatched junction nucleotides: 3. This CDR3 is built from 16 residues. CDR1 and CDR2 (germline): MNHNS, SASEGT.

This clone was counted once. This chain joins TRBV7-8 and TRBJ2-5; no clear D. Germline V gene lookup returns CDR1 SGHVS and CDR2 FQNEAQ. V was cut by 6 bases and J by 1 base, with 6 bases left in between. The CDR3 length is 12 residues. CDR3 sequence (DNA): TGTGCCAGCAGGGGCAGCCAAGAGACCCAGTACTTC. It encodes CASRGSQETQYF.

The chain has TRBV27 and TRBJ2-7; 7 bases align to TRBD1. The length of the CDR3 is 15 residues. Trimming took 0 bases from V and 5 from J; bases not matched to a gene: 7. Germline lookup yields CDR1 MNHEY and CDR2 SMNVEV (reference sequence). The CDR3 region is CASSLSTGARHEQYF. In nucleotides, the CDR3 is TGTGCCAGCAGTTTATCCACAGGGGCTCGCCACGAGCAGTACTTC.

The CDR3 sequence is CASSYIGGATEAFF. CDR3 in DNA: TGTGCCAGCAGTTATATTGGGGGGGCGACTGAAGCTTTCTTT. This chain links TRBV6-5 with TRBJ1-1; possibly TRBD1 for D (6 bases). V was cut by 3 bases and J by 5 bases, with 13 bases left in between. The CDR3 runs to 14 residues. Germline V gene sequence: CDR1 MNHEY, CDR2 SVGAGI.

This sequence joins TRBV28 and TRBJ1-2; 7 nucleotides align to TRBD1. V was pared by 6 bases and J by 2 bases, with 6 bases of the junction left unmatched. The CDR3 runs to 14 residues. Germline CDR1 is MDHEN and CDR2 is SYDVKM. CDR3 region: CASRHGQVNYGYTF. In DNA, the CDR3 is TGTGCCAGCAGGCACGGACAGGTGAACTATGGCTACACCTTC.